A single T cell receptor (beta chain) is shown here with its context. Germline CDR1 and CDR2: SEHNR and FQNEAQ (reference sequence). The V and J ends lost 5 bases and 9 bases respectively, with 13 bases between them. This CDR3 has 12 residues. The data were taken from a study of T cell changes during pregnancy in multiple sclerosis. The table came from immunoSEQ multiplex PCR; TCRdb's copy has only in-frame clones and leaves some out. The table lists some 27,000 clones, about 88% of them singletons. This sample comprised CD4+ T cells from peripheral blood mononuclear cells, obtained in the second trimester of pregnancy. This sequence originates from a female donor with multiple sclerosis, enrolled in a pregnancy study. V is TRBV7-9 and J is TRBJ1-2; D is unresolved. The CDR3 DNA sequence: TGTGCCAGCAGCCCACGGTTTTATAGCTACACCTTC. The encoded protein is CASSPRFYSYTF.